A single sample gave rise to the 30 T cell receptor beta chains below, sequenced in a study of OX40 agonist ivuxolimab in advanced cancers. Produced via immunoSEQ multiplex PCR; TCRdb's table is partial and in-frame only. The sample carries 80,000 to 100,000 clones, roughly 93% recorded once. The sample in question was CD4+ or CD8+ T cells sorted from blood, obtained in a trial of the OX40 agonist ivuxolimab. Receptors were obtained from an adult with an advanced solid tumor such as melanoma, head and neck, liver or kidney cancer.

The genes are TRBV6-4 and TRBJ1-5, with TRBD1 identical over 8 bases. Per the germline V gene, CDR1 is MRHNA and CDR2 is SNTAGT. The CDR3 is 16 residues long. V lost 3 bases and J lost 1; bases outside the gene matches: 5. CDR3 sequence: CASSERQGWSNQPQHF. The CDR3 DNA reads TGTGCCAGCAGTGAGAGACAGGGGTGGAGCAATCAGCCCCAGCATTTT.

With respect to this clone: This same CDR3 is encoded by further DNA sequences in the sample. The chain employs TRBV27 and TRBJ2-7; a possible D gene is TRBD2 (5 bases). The V end was cut by 3 bases, the J end by 4 bases, with 16 bases between. CDR3 length: 15 amino acids. Germline-derived CDR1 and CDR2 are MNHEY and SMNVEV (reference sequence). The CDR3 bases are TGTGCCAGCAGTTTGCGGACTGACTGGACGTACGAGCAGTACTTC. It is translated as CASSLRTDWTYEQYF.

The chain uses TRBV28 and TRBJ2-1; a possible D gene is TRBD2 (5 bases). Germline CDR1 MDHEN, CDR2 SYDVKM. V dropped 5 bases and J dropped 9 bases, with 23 bases sitting between them. This CDR3 has 16 amino acids. The CDR3 sequence is CASSGERAPLSGEQFF. DNA for the CDR3: TGTGCCAGCAGTGGCGAACGGGCTCCCTTGAGCGGTGAGCAGTTCTTC.

This sequence joins TRBV18 and TRBJ2-3; D is possibly TRBD2 (5 bases). This CDR3 has 15 amino acids. In germline, CDR1 is KGHSH, CDR2 LQKENI. The V and J ends lost 6 bases and 4 bases respectively, with 17 bases between them. The chain's CDR3 is CASSYSWLAADTQYF. The DNA for the CDR3 is TGTGCCAGCTCTTACTCGTGGCTAGCAGCAGATACGCAGTATTTT.

This clone was detected only a few times. The chain carries TRBV28 and TRBJ2-7; 11 nucleotides line up with TRBD2. Per germline, CDR1 MDHEN and CDR2 SYDVKM. This CDR3 is 15 amino acids long. V trimming: 4 bases; J trimming: 4 bases; junction bases outside the gene matches: 6. For the CDR3, the DNA is TGTGCCAGCAGTTCCTTAGCGGGAGGGGGATACGAGCAGTACTTC. Translating gives CASSSLAGGGYEQYF.

The chain recombines TRBV18 with TRBJ1-1, with 7 bases aligning to TRBD1. Germline-derived CDR1 and CDR2 are KGHSH and LQKENI. The CDR3 loop spans 15 amino acids. After removal of 5 bases from V and 1 base from J, the junction contained 7 bases not matched to a gene. CDR3 loop: CASSWGDRGNTEAFF. The CDR3 DNA reads as TGTGCCAGCTCATGGGGGGACAGAGGGAACACTGAAGCTTTCTTT.

The chain combines TRBV19 with TRBJ2-3, with 9 bases fitting TRBD2. Germline CDR1 is LNHDA and CDR2 is SQIVND (reference sequence). Germline trimming cut 8 bases from V and 5 bases from J; bases unmatched to any gene: 8. This CDR3 is built from 14 residues. The DNA for the CDR3 is TGTGCCAGTCGTAGCGGGAGTTGGGGAGATACGCAGTATTTT. Translated: CASRSGSWGDTQYF. The complete variable domain, with remaining parts taken from reference TRBV19 and TRBJ2-3, reads DGGITQSPKYLFRKEGQNVTLSCEQNLNHDAMYWYRQDPGQGLRLIYYSQIVNDFQKGDIAEGYSVSREKKESFPLTVTSAQKNPTAFYLCASRSGSWGDTQYFGPGTRLTVL.

The chain joins TRBV27 to TRBJ2-7; 10 positions agree with TRBD2. The CDR3 sequence is 15 residues long. From germline, CDR1 is MNHEY and CDR2 SMNVEV (reference sequence). Trimming at V came to 6 bases and at J to 5 bases, leaving 10 bases not matched to a gene. CDR3 nucleotide sequence: TGTGCCAGCAGACTAAGCGGGAGGGCCGGCAACGAGCAGTACTTC. This gives the protein CASRLSGRAGNEQYF.

In the case of this clone: Additional DNA sequences in this sample encode the identical CDR3. The chain links TRBV28 to TRBJ2-7; no reliable D call. There are 14 residues in the CDR3. Trimming took off 3 bases at V and 0 bases at J, with 9 bases between the two ends. Germline V gene data show CDR1 as MDHEN and CDR2 as SYDVKM. For the CDR3, the DNA is TGTGCCAGCAGTTTTTCCGCTAGCTCCTACGAGCAGTACTTC. This encodes CASSFSASSYEQYF.

The rearrangement uses TRBV5-5 and TRBJ1-4; D not resolved. With 1 base removed from V and 8 bases from J, the gap between germline ends came to 6 bases. This CDR3 is 12 amino acids long. Germline V gene sequence: CDR1 SGHKS, CDR2 YYEKEE (reference sequence). The CDR3 sequence: CASSLTVEKLFF. As DNA, the CDR3 is TGTGCCAGCAGCTTGACCGTAGAAAAACTGTTTTTT.

J is TRBJ2-7 and V is TRBV7-8; D might be TRBD1 or TRBD2, each matching 5 bases. CDR3 length: 13 residues. Deletions cut 8 bases from V and 0 bases from J, with 11 bases between. Germline V gives CDR1 SGHVS, CDR2 FQNEAQ. The CDR3 reads CASEGRSSYEQYF. CDR3 in DNA: TGTGCCAGCGAGGGACGGAGCTCCTACGAGCAGTACTTC.

The V call is TRBV7-3, the J call TRBJ2-1; the match to TRBD2 covers 12 bases. From germline, CDR1 is SGHTA and CDR2 FQGTGA. V shed 2 bases, J shed 0 bases, and the junction held 5 bases outside the gene matches. The CDR3 is made up of 18 amino acids. In nucleotides, the CDR3 is TGTGCCAGCAGCTTATCCGGACTAGCGGGAATCTCCTACAATGAGCAGTTCTTC. It yields the protein CASSLSGLAGISYNEQFF.

The CDR3 spells CASSSLAKNIQYF. CDR3 coding DNA: TGTGCCAGCAGTTCTTTAGCCAAAAACATTCAGTACTTC. The genes are TRBV27 and TRBJ2-4; D not certain. Trimming cost V 4 bases and J 0 bases, with 4 bases left between them. The CDR3 runs 13 residues. Germline V CDR1 and CDR2: MNHEY, SMNVEV (reference sequence).

This chain connects TRBV19 to TRBJ2-7; 9 nucleotides agree with TRBD1. Germline V gene data show CDR1 as LNHDA and CDR2 as SQIVND (reference sequence). The CDR3 contains 17 residues. J was trimmed by 2 bases and V by 4 bases; bases with no gene match: 12. The CDR3 coding sequence is TGTGCCAGTAGTAACATCCACCGGGACAGGGATACCTACGAGCAGTACTTC. Its translation is CASSNIHRDRDTYEQYF.

The chain combines TRBV6-1 with TRBJ2-5; D is perhaps TRBD1 (6 bases). Germline values: CDR1 MNHNS, CDR2 SASEGT. The CDR3 covers 15 residues. Trimming stripped 7 bases from V and 2 bases from J, with 17 bases between. The CDR3 region has the DNA TGTGCCAGCAAGAAATACTGGACAGAGCAAGAGACCCAGTACTTC. This encodes CASKKYWTEQETQYF.

The V call is TRBV5-8, the J call TRBJ2-2; D might be TRBD1 (5 bases). Germline V gene sequence: CDR1 SGHTS, CDR2 YDEGEE. This CDR3 region has 16 residues. The V gene lost 3 bases and the J gene lost 6 bases, with 18 bases spanning the gap. CDR3 protein: CASSYSGLQVSGELFF. The DNA for the CDR3 is TGTGCCAGCAGCTACTCAGGGTTACAAGTGTCCGGGGAGCTGTTTTTT.

V usage is TRBV7-8 and J usage is TRBJ2-1; 11 nucleotides align to TRBD2. In germline, CDR1 is SGHVS, CDR2 FQNEAQ. The ends lost 2 bases at V and 4 bases at J; junction bases unmatched: 4. This CDR3 spans 16 amino acids. This CDR3 is CASSLKGTSGYNEQFF. CDR3 nucleotide sequence: TGTGCCAGCAGCTTAAAAGGGACTAGCGGATACAATGAGCAGTTCTTC.

The chain couples TRBV5-6 to TRBJ2-5, with 14 bases identical to TRBD2. V shed 5 bases, J shed 6 bases, and the junction held 6 bases outside the gene matches. The CDR3 consists of 15 residues. Germline V gene sequence: CDR1 SGHDT, CDR2 YYEEEE. The CDR3 region is CASRRLAGGLKTQYF. Written as DNA, the CDR3 is TGTGCCAGCAGACGACTAGCGGGAGGGCTGAAGACCCAGTACTTC.

V is TRBV15 and J is TRBJ2-1; 10 bases map to TRBD2. The germline V gene encodes CDR1 LNHNV and CDR2 YYDKDF (reference sequence). This CDR3 is built from 16 residues. The ends lost 0 bases at V and 8 bases at J; junction bases unmatched: 7. The CDR3, as DNA: TGTGCCACCAGCAGAGATAGGGCTAGCGGGAGCTATGAGCAGTTCTTC. The encoded protein is CATSRDRASGSYEQFF.

This sequence joins TRBV7-3 and TRBJ2-7; weak D call: TRBD2 (6 bases). This CDR3 comprises 15 residues. The germline V gene has CDR1 SGHTA and CDR2 FQGTGA. The V end lost 5 bases, the J end lost 1 base, and 15 bases lay between the germline ends. CDR3 sequence (DNA): TGTGCCAGCAGCCCGGGGGATCGTCGATCCTACGAGCAGTACTTC. Protein sequence: CASSPGDRRSYEQYF.

The chain couples TRBV2 to TRBJ1-2; 8 bases fit TRBD1. The CDR3 sequence is 14 residues long. The V gene's germline CDR1 is SNHLY and CDR2 FYNNEI. J lost 7 bases, V lost 5 bases, and 9 bases had no gene match. The CDR3 DNA reads as TGTGCCAGCAGTCCAGGACAGGGTTTTGGTGGCTACACCTTC. Protein product: CASSPGQGFGGYTF.

This sequence joins TRBV5-4 and TRBJ2-5; possible D gene TRBD1, 6 bases. V lost 3 bases to trimming and J lost 0 bases, with 9 bases between them. Germline V gene data show CDR1 as SGHNT and CDR2 as YYREEE (reference sequence). This CDR3 contains 14 residues. The CDR3 nucleotides read TGTGCCAGCAGCTCAGGGGAGTACCAAGAGACCCAGTACTTC. The encoded protein is CASSSGEYQETQYF.

J is TRBJ1-4 and V is TRBV28; 8 positions match TRBD1. V was pared by 4 bases and J by 7 bases, with 8 bases of the junction left unmatched. The CDR3 contains 15 residues. The V gene's germline CDR1 is MDHEN and CDR2 SYDVKM. The CDR3 DNA sequence: TGTGCCAGCAGTTCTCGACAGGGGAAGCCTGAAAAACTGTTTTTT. This translates into CASSSRQGKPEKLFF.

This rearrangement joins TRBV27 to TRBJ2-7, with D hard to call. With 6 bases removed from V and 0 bases from J, the gap between germline ends came to 9 bases. Germline values: CDR1 MNHEY, CDR2 SMNVEV (reference sequence). CDR3 length equals 13 residues. The CDR3 region has the DNA TGTGCCAGCAGAAGAATAAGCTCCTACGAGCAGTACTTC. It encodes CASRRISSYEQYF.

The V call is TRBV7-8, the J call TRBJ2-3, with no clear D. The V gene lost 1 base and the J gene lost 5 bases, with 7 bases spanning the gap. The CDR3 is 13 residues long. CDR1 is SGHVS and CDR2 is FQNEAQ in the germline V gene. The CDR3 DNA sequence: TGTGCCAGCAGCTTAGGCCCCCGAGATACGCAGTATTTT. This sequence encodes CASSLGPRDTQYF.

As to this clone: Germline and junction disagree at one end, which may indicate a read error. This chain joins TRBV4-2 and TRBJ1-1; D unclear. From germline, CDR1 is LGHNA and CDR2 YNFKEQ. This CDR3 contains 14 residues. CDR3 protein: CASSQDLANAEAFF. The DNA of the CDR3 is TGTGCCAGCAGCCAAGATCTTGCGAACGCTGAAGCTTTCTTT.

The genes are TRBV5-6 and TRBJ2-1; 13 positions agree with TRBD2. CDR3 size: 16 residues. Germline CDR1 reads SGHDT; CDR2 reads YYEEEE. V was pared by 1 base and J by 6 bases, with 4 bases of the junction left unmatched. The CDR3 is CASSLTGLAGVNEQFF. The CDR3 nucleotides are TGTGCCAGCAGCTTGACAGGACTAGCGGGAGTCAATGAGCAGTTCTTC.

The rearrangement uses TRBV5-1 and TRBJ1-1, with D possibly being TRBD1 (6 bases). CDR3 length equals 14 residues. Germline values: CDR1 SGHRS, CDR2 YFSETQ. V was trimmed by 6 bases and J by 3 bases, leaving 15 bases between them. CDR3 amino acids: CASTVDRRDTEAFF. The CDR3 DNA sequence: TGCGCCAGCACGGTCGACAGGAGGGACACTGAAGCTTTCTTT.

This chain links TRBV5-4 with TRBJ2-7; D gene uncertain. The CDR3 extends over 12 amino acids. CDR1 and CDR2 from the germline V gene are SGHNT and YYREEE (reference sequence). Trimming pared 0 bases from V and 4 bases from J, leaving 5 bases between. CDR3 residues: CASSLDGYEQYF. The CDR3 coding sequence is TGTGCCAGCAGCTTGGACGGGTACGAGCAGTACTTC.

The genes are TRBV19 and TRBJ2-5; 10 positions match TRBD2. J was trimmed by 4 bases and V by 6 bases; bases with no gene match: 8. CDR3 size: 15 residues. Germline V lookup: CDR1 LNHDA, CDR2 SQIVND (reference sequence). CDR3 DNA sequence: TGTGCCAGTAGGGAGCGGGAGGGCCCTCGAGAGACCCAGTACTTC. This translates into CASREREGPRETQYF.